This T cell receptor (beta chain) is drawn from a study of siplizumab effects on memory and regulatory T cells. Across the study: Either no drug or siplizumab at about 1.1 ug/mL was used in mixed lymphocyte reactions that were paired.

Clones were sequenced by immunoSEQ multiplex PCR, and TCRdb holds only the in-frame ones, with some missing. The repertoire has about 10,000 clones, around 40% of them found once; the top ten carry approximately 11%. Cocultured for roughly 6 days at 37°C were the mixed lymphocyte reaction cells. CFSE marked responder PBMCs and Violet Dye marked stimulator PBMCs, which were mixed 1:1. The CDR3 runs to 16 residues. Looked up from germline, CDR1 is SEHNR and CDR2 is FQNEAQ (reference sequence). Trimming took 4 bases from V and 1 from J, leaving 14 bases between them. Study-wide results and limits: Treg origin accounted for an average of roughly 64% of mappable alloreactive CD4+ clones with siplizumab and 25% to 30% in controls. There was no confirmation of the suppressive function of proliferating Tregs from siplizumab cultures.

This clone came up a few times. Its specificity is not known. The clonotype comes from a human donor in good health; the cells came from an allogeneic mixed lymphocyte reaction. The V and J genes are TRBV7-9 and TRBJ2-1; either TRBD1 or TRBD2 may supply D (5 bases each). Sequencing used CFSE-low (dividing) CD8+ T cells sorted from an allogeneic mixed lymphocyte reaction. CDR3 amino acids: CASSSPTEGSYNEQFF. The CDR3 DNA follows: TGTGCCAGCAGCTCACCGACAGAGGGGTCCTACAATGAGCAGTTCTTC.